What follows is one TCR beta chain and its context. Its antigen is unidentified. This record belongs to a study of OX40 agonist ivuxolimab in advanced cancers. Study at large: A mean age of approximately 60 years, range about 23 to 90, was recorded, and approximately 85% were male. Enrollees could have had prior anti-PD-1, anti-PD-L1 or anti-CTLA-4 therapy, which under 50% had received. Points from the study as a whole: Antigen specificity remained undetermined for the expanded peripheral T cells.

Drawing of blood for sampling happened at baseline, at cycle 4 day 1, and at cycle 7 day 1. The method was immunoSEQ multiplex PCR; TCRdb's version includes in-frame clones alone and lacks a portion of them. The table lists about 64,000 clones, 70% to 90% of them singletons. CDR1 and CDR2 from the germline V gene are SGHTA and FQGTGA. This CDR3 comprises 13 residues. Trimming took off 6 bases at V and 5 bases at J, with 13 bases between the two ends. This chain connects TRBV7-3 to TRBJ1-1, with D perhaps matching TRBD1 (6 bases). The specimen comprised CD4+ or CD8+ T cells sorted from blood, sampled in a trial of the OX40 agonist ivuxolimab. This sequence was found in an adult with an advanced solid tumor such as melanoma, head and neck, liver or kidney cancer. CDR3: CASSRSQGTEAFF. As DNA, the CDR3 is TGTGCCAGCAGTCGAAGCCAGGGGACTGAAGCTTTCTTT. The whole variable domain, filled in from reference TRBV7-3 and TRBJ1-1, reads GAGVSQTPSNKVTEKGKYVELRCDPISGHTALYWYRQSLGQGPEFLIYFQGTGAADDSGLPNDRFFAVRPEGSVSTLKIQRTERGDSAVYLCASSRSQGTEAFFGQGTRLTVV.